These 31 T cell receptor beta chains were all obtained from the same sample, sequenced in a study of blood T cell repertoires in COVID-19. Generated by immunoSEQ multiplex PCR, the TCRdb table keeps only in-frame clones and is missing some. The data hold roughly 160,000 clones, with less than 90% observed a single time. Specimen: peripheral blood. The source of these receptors is a man aged 55 to 70 with acute or convalescent COVID-19.

The chain uses TRBV3-1 (or the pseudogene TRBV3-2) and TRBJ1-5; D remains unclear. V was trimmed by 0 bases and J by 9 bases, leaving 6 bases between them. This CDR3 is 12 amino acids long. The germline V gene encodes CDR1 LGHDT and CDR2 YNNKEL (reference sequence). The CDR3 is CASSQDDSPQHF. In DNA, the CDR3 is TGTGCCAGCAGCCAAGACGACTCGCCCCAGCATTTT.

The V call is TRBV11-2, the J call TRBJ2-1; 12 nucleotides line up with TRBD2. The germline V gene encodes CDR1 SGHAT and CDR2 FQNNGV. CDR3 length equals 16 residues. Trimming removed 2 bases from V and 4 bases from J; junction bases left unmatched: 3. This CDR3 reads CASSLFGTSGYNEQFF. The CDR3 DNA is TGTGCCAGCAGCTTATTCGGGACTAGCGGGTACAATGAGCAGTTCTTC. The full variable domain, in which reference TRBV11-2 and TRBJ2-1 provide the parts outside the CDR3, is EAGVAQSPRYKIIEKRQSVAFWCNPISGHATLYWYQQILGQGPKLLIQFQNNGVVDDSQLPKDRFSAERLKGVDSTLKIQPAKLEDSAVYLCASSLFGTSGYNEQFFGPGTRLTVL.

The chain links TRBV21-1 to TRBJ2-7; TRBD2 was called by the table and not checked on the DNA. TRBV21-1 is given as a pseudogene. There are 14 residues in the CDR3. The CDR3 DNA follows: TGTGCCAGCAGTTGGAGCGGGAGAGCCTACGAGCAGTACTTC. Translating it yields CASSWSGRAYEQYF.

The rearrangement uses TRBV4-1 and TRBJ1-1, with 7 bases identical to TRBD1. This CDR3 comprises 14 residues. Germline CDR1 MGHRA, CDR2 YSYEKL. J gave up 4 bases and V 2 bases, and 4 bases lay outside the gene matches. Here the CDR3 DNA reads TGCGCCAGCAGCCAAACAGGGGTTGGCACTGAAGCTTTCTTT. It yields the protein CASSQTGVGTEAFF.

The chain employs TRBV2 and TRBJ2-1; D perhaps matches TRBD2 (6 bases). Trimming pared 0 bases from V and 3 bases from J, leaving 6 bases between. This CDR3 spans 14 amino acids. Germline CDR1 SNHLY, CDR2 FYNNEI. CDR3 DNA sequence: TGTGCCAGCAGTGAAGCGGGAGGCTACAATGAGCAGTTCTTC. Translated, it gives CASSEAGGYNEQFF.

This clone appeared a single time. The genes are TRBV24-1 and TRBJ1-2; weak D call: TRBD1 (6 bases). The CDR3 spans 18 residues. Trimming removed 4 bases from V and 4 bases from J, with 24 bases in between. Germline CDR1 is KGHDR and CDR2 is SFDVKD. CDR3 residues: CATSDPLSRQDGSYGYTF. The CDR3 coding sequence is TGTGCCACCAGTGACCCCTTGTCCCGACAGGACGGTTCCTATGGCTACACCTTC.

CDR3: CASSTDRVPEKLFF. The CDR3 coding sequence is TGTGCCAGCAGTACGGACAGGGTACCTGAAAAACTGTTTTTT. The chain uses TRBV6-5 and TRBJ1-4, with 8 bases fitting TRBD1. The CDR3 is made up of 14 amino acids. V was clipped by 5 bases and J by 7 bases; unmatched bases: 6. Germline CDR1 and CDR2: MNHEY and SVGAGI.

V usage is TRBV10-2 and J usage is TRBJ1-1; 7 nucleotides line up with TRBD1. The J segment lost 4 bases and the V segment lost 2 bases, leaving 1 base of the junction unmatched. Germline loops: CDR1 WSHSY, CDR2 SAAADI. The CDR3 has 13 amino acids. Written as DNA, the CDR3 is TGCGCCAGCAGTGAGGCAGGGGGCACTGAAGCTTTCTTT. This codes for CASSEAGGTEAFF.

The V call is TRBV14, the J call TRBJ2-7; TRBD1 aligns across 9 bases. Per germline, CDR1 SGHDN and CDR2 FVKESK. CDR3 length: 15 residues. V was clipped by 4 bases and J by 3 bases; unmatched bases: 7. CDR3 loop: CASSPLDRGIYEQYF. CDR3 in DNA: TGTGCCAGCAGCCCACTAGACAGGGGGATCTACGAGCAGTACTTC.

This rearrangement joins TRBV9 to TRBJ2-7; maybe TRBD2 (6 bases). The CDR3 loop spans 14 amino acids. Germline V gives CDR1 SGDLS, CDR2 YYNGEE. Trimming shortened V by 2 bases and J by 1 base, and 10 bases separated the two germline ends. The CDR3 spells CASSVGLNSYEQYF. CDR3 sequence (DNA): TGTGCCAGCAGCGTGGGACTGAATTCCTACGAGCAGTACTTC.

The V call is TRBV19, the J call TRBJ2-1; D unclear. Germline assignment: CDR1 LNHDA and CDR2 SQIVND (reference sequence). The CDR3 length is 11 residues. Trimming shortened V by 5 bases and J by 6 bases, and 5 bases separated the two germline ends. The CDR3 nucleotides read TGTGCCAGTAGTCGGGTCAATGAGCAGTTCTTC. Its protein product is CASSRVNEQFF.

The chain is built from TRBV7-9 and TRBJ2-2; tentative D call: TRBD1 (6 bases). The CDR3 is made up of 18 amino acids. V lost 1 base and J lost 2, with 17 bases in between. Germline-derived CDR1 and CDR2 are SEHNR and FQNEAQ (reference sequence). In DNA, the CDR3 is TGTGCCAGCAGCTTAGTCAAGTCGACGGGACAAAACACCGGGGAGCTGTTTTTT. It codes for CASSLVKSTGQNTGELFF.

Only one count was recorded for this clone. This chain uses TRBV2 with TRBJ1-6; 7 bases match TRBD1. The CDR3 length is 15 residues. Germline CDR1 SNHLY, CDR2 FYNNEI. With 6 bases clipped from V and 10 bases from J, the junction kept 12 bases outside the gene matches. The CDR3, as DNA: TGTGCCAGCAGCCCGACCGGAGGGGGCCGCTCACCCCTCCACTTT. This translates into CASSPTGGGRSPLHF.

The chain joins TRBV5-1 to TRBJ2-3, with D possibly matching TRBD1 (6 bases). The germline V gene encodes CDR1 SGHRS and CDR2 YFSETQ. Trimming removed 4 bases from V and 1 base from J, with 10 bases in between. This CDR3 contains 14 residues. CDR3 bases: TGCGCCAGCAGCGCAGACAGGCGCACAGATACGCAGTATTTT. Protein product: CASSADRRTDTQYF.

This chain uses TRBV9 with TRBJ2-3, with 7 bases matching TRBD1. Per the germline V gene, CDR1 is SGDLS and CDR2 is YYNGEE. The CDR3 is 15 amino acids. V shed 0 bases, J shed 2 bases, and the junction held 3 bases outside the gene matches. As DNA, the CDR3 is TGTGCCAGCAGCGTAGGCAGGGGGAACACAGATACGCAGTATTTT. Translating it yields CASSVGRGNTDTQYF.

The chain combines TRBV5-1 with TRBJ2-1, with TRBD2 matching over 11 bases. In germline, CDR1 is SGHRS, CDR2 YFSETQ. The CDR3 totals 15 residues. V shed 5 bases and J 9 bases; nucleotides not matched to a gene: 10. CDR3 nucleotide sequence: TGCGCCAGCAGGTCTACTAGCGGGAGTACGGGTGAGCAGTTCTTC. Its translation: CASRSTSGSTGEQFF. Drawing the rest from reference TRBV5-1 and TRBJ2-1, the complete variable domain is KAGVTQTPRYLIKTRGQQVTLSCSPISGHRSVSWYQQTPGQGLQFLFEYFSETQRNKGNFPGRFSGRQFSNSRSEMNVSTLELGDSALYLCASRSTSGSTGEQFFGPGTRLTVL.

This chain connects TRBV30 to TRBJ1-6, with 7 bases that match TRBD1. Germline V gene lookup returns CDR1 GTSNPN and CDR2 SVGIG (reference sequence). CDR3 length: 17 residues. V trimming: 5 bases; J trimming: 0 bases; junction bases outside the gene matches: 10. Here the CDR3 reads CAWAGTAISSYNSPLHF. CDR3 sequence (DNA): TGTGCCTGGGCCGGGACAGCGATTAGCTCCTATAATTCACCCCTCCACTTT.

This rearrangement joins TRBV10-3 to TRBJ1-5; perhaps TRBD1 as D (5 bases). The CDR3 extends over 13 amino acids. Trimming shortened V by 4 bases and J by 4 bases, and 8 bases separated the two germline ends. The germline V gene encodes CDR1 ENHRY and CDR2 SYGVKD. CDR3 region: CAISGGTNQPQHF. The CDR3 DNA reads TGTGCCATCAGTGGAGGGACTAATCAGCCCCAGCATTTT.

For the CDR3, the DNA is TGCAGCGTCACTCGACAGGGGAGGGCTGAAGCTTTCTTT. Translating gives CSVTRQGRAEAFF. This chain uses TRBV29-1 with TRBJ1-1; 8 bases fit TRBD1. The length of the CDR3 is 13 residues. V lost 6 bases and J lost 6; bases outside the gene matches: 9. Germline CDR1 is SQVTM and CDR2 is ANQGSEA. Combining the CDR3 with reference TRBV29-1 and TRBJ1-1 gives the whole variable domain SAVISQKPSRDICQRGTSLTIQCQVDSQVTMMFWYRQQPGQSLTLIATANQGSEATYESGFVIDKFPISRPNLTFSTLTVSNMSPEDSSIYLCSVTRQGRAEAFFGQGTRLTVV.

V and J are TRBV2 and TRBJ2-3, with 8 bases aligning to TRBD2. Germline-derived CDR1 and CDR2 are SNHLY and FYNNEI. This CDR3 is 14 amino acids long. Losses at the gene ends were 4 bases for V and 3 bases for J; bases not matched to a gene: 3. The CDR3: CASSARLATDTQYF. The CDR3 DNA reads TGTGCCAGCAGTGCTAGACTAGCGACAGATACGCAGTATTTT.

The chain couples TRBV5-1 to TRBJ1-4, with D possibly being TRBD1 (5 bases). CDR1 is SGHRS and CDR2 is YFSETQ in the germline V gene. This CDR3 contains 15 residues. V was shortened by 4 bases and J by 4 bases, with 14 bases between the two germline ends. The CDR3 sequence is CASSGDSQGNEKLFF. The CDR3 DNA is TGCGCCAGCAGCGGTGACAGTCAGGGTAATGAAAAACTGTTTTTT.

This clone was recorded once. The chain joins TRBV6-5 to TRBJ2-5, with 7 bases identical to TRBD1. V was pared by 7 bases and J by 5 bases, with 4 bases of the junction left unmatched. Germline values: CDR1 MNHEY, CDR2 SVGAGI. This CDR3 has 12 amino acids. Here the CDR3 DNA reads TGTGCCAGCAAAAACAGGGGTGAGACCCAGTACTTC. It translates to CASKNRGETQYF.

The V call is TRBV6-5, the J call TRBJ1-1; a weak D match, TRBD1 (6 bases). The CDR3 is made up of 15 amino acids. V was trimmed by 4 bases and J by 1 base, leaving 13 bases between them. Germline assignment: CDR1 MNHEY and CDR2 SVGAGI. The CDR3 region has the DNA TGTGCCAGCAGTTTTACAGGGTGGGCGAACACTGAAGCTTTCTTT. Translation gives CASSFTGWANTEAFF.

The chain has TRBV4-3 and TRBJ1-1, with a possible D match to TRBD1 (6 bases). V was clipped by 1 base and J by 0 bases, with 9 bases between them. Germline assignment: CDR1 LGHNA and CDR2 YSLEER. CDR3 length equals 15 residues. Here the CDR3 reads CASSQVDRLNTEAFF. For the CDR3, the DNA is TGCGCCAGCAGCCAAGTGGACAGACTGAACACTGAAGCTTTCTTT.

The chain employs TRBV2 and TRBJ1-1; 10 bases align to TRBD1. The CDR3 sequence is 13 residues long. The germline CDR1 and CDR2 sequences are SNHLY and FYNNEI. With 6 bases clipped from V and 5 bases from J, the junction kept 3 bases outside the gene matches. This chain's CDR3 is CASRPGQGTEAFF. DNA for the CDR3: TGTGCCAGCAGACCGGGACAGGGGACTGAAGCTTTCTTT.

V gene TRBV19 combines with J gene TRBJ1-5; perhaps TRBD1 as D (6 bases). The V gene lost 7 bases and the J gene lost 1 base, with 23 bases spanning the gap. The germline CDR1 and CDR2 sequences are LNHDA and SQIVND (reference sequence). The CDR3 is made up of 18 amino acids. In DNA, the CDR3 is TGTGCCAGTACCACTAGGGGGTTCGGGGGGCGAAGCAATCAGCCCCAGCATTTT. Encoded protein: CASTTRGFGGRSNQPQHF.

The chain recombines TRBV5-6 with TRBJ2-3; no firm D call. V was shortened by 1 base and J by 2 bases, with 11 bases between the two germline ends. The CDR3 runs to 15 residues. CDR1 and CDR2 from the germline V gene are SGHDT and YYEEEE. Here the CDR3 reads CASSLSDFLTDTQYF. The CDR3 DNA sequence: TGTGCCAGCAGCTTGTCTGACTTCCTCACAGATACGCAGTATTTT.

This clone was seen a few times. This chain joins TRBV18 and TRBJ1-3; D is undetermined. V was trimmed by 4 bases and J by 1 base, leaving 11 bases between them. The germline CDR1 and CDR2 sequences are KGHSH and LQKENI. The CDR3 is 15 amino acids. The CDR3 loop reads CASSREQASGNTIYF. CDR3 DNA sequence: TGTGCCAGCTCACGGGAGCAGGCGTCTGGAAACACCATATATTTT.

The V call is TRBV29-1, the J call TRBJ1-2; TRBD1 matches at 7 bases. Looked up from germline, CDR1 is SQVTM and CDR2 is ANQGSEA. The junction had 2 bases not matched to a gene; V was cut back by 4 bases and J by 3 bases. The CDR3 has 12 amino acids. CDR3 loop: CSVGRGDYGYTF. CDR3 DNA sequence: TGCAGCGTTGGCAGGGGGGACTATGGCTACACCTTC. Supplemented by reference TRBV29-1 and TRBJ1-2, the full variable domain reads SAVISQKPSRDICQRGTSLTIQCQVDSQVTMMFWYRQQPGQSLTLIATANQGSEATYESGFVIDKFPISRPNLTFSTLTVSNMSPEDSSIYLCSVGRGDYGYTFGSGTRLTVV.

This rearrangement joins TRBV5-1 to TRBJ2-3; TRBD1 is a possible D gene (6 bases). The ends were cut back, 4 bases at V and 0 bases at J, with 12 bases in the middle. Germline values: CDR1 SGHRS, CDR2 YFSETQ. The CDR3 length is 15 residues. Here the CDR3 DNA reads TGCGCCAGCAGCAAGACAGGATCCAGCACAGATACGCAGTATTTT. Its protein is CASSKTGSSTDTQYF. The entire variable domain, with the rest obtained from reference TRBV5-1 and TRBJ2-3, is as follows: KAGVTQTPRYLIKTRGQQVTLSCSPISGHRSVSWYQQTPGQGLQFLFEYFSETQRNKGNFPGRFSGRQFSNSRSEMNVSTLELGDSALYLCASSKTGSSTDTQYFGPGTRLTVL.

V is TRBV5-1 and J is TRBJ1-5, with a possible D match to TRBD1 (6 bases). The CDR3 is 15 amino acids. V gave up 3 bases and J gave up 1 base, with 11 bases separating them. Germline V gives CDR1 SGHRS, CDR2 YFSETQ. In nucleotides, the CDR3 is TGCGCCAGCAGCTGGGGGGGACAAAGCAATCAGCCCCAGCATTTT. Protein sequence: CASSWGGQSNQPQHF.